Reported below is one TCR beta chain. Its specificity is not known. This record comes from a study of early stage breast cancer tumors. Background on the study: Invasive lobular carcinomas made up four of 12 ER+/PR+/HER2- tumors.

Per the germline V gene, CDR1 is KGHSH and CDR2 is LQKENI. The germline V and J ends were trimmed by 2 bases and 7 bases, with 11 bases remaining between them. The CDR3 length is 13 residues. Findings and caveats of the study: Compared with adjacent normal breast tissue, tumors showed 2.5 to 3-fold greater T cell density and higher clonality.

Method: immunoSEQ multiplex PCR; TCRdb's copy keeps in-frame clones and lacks some. Of tens of thousands of clones in the sample, roughly 73% were seen once. Sequences were obtained from blood. The chain combines TRBV18 with TRBJ1-2, with unresolved D. This clonotype was sampled from a person in their 40s with breast cancer. The CDR3 reads CASSPDGRGGYTF. CDR3 DNA: TGTGCCAGCTCACCAGACGGTCGAGGTGGCTACACCTTC.